This entry features one T cell receptor beta chain sequence. Antigen specificity is unknown. Each sample gave at least 7 million isolated PBMCs. The sample is drawn from a study of blood T cells in healthy people across ages. Whole-study findings and limits: Roughly linear age-related decline in beta diversity appeared, significant by age around 36.

Sample-barcoded 5' priming and a J-beta primer mix drove a second PCR of about 6 to 12 cycles. One entry per CDR3 protein results from TCRdb running MiXCR on the 5' RACE reads. This sample carries about 1.4 million distinct CDR3 sequences, approximately 63% of them seen once, and the ten largest clones take over 5.5%. Germline values: CDR1 SQVTM, CDR2 ANQGSEA. V lost 3 bases to trimming and J lost 4 bases, with 14 bases between them. The CDR3 runs 14 residues. The sample comprised blood. This TCR derives from a man younger than 35 in good health. This chain joins TRBV29-1 and TRBJ2-3; D gene uncertain. The CDR3 region has the DNA TGCAGCGTTGAGGGCGGCCAAGGCCCAGATACGCAGTATTTT. Its protein is CSVEGGQGPDTQYF.